The 12 T cell receptor beta chains given below trace back to one sample, sequenced in a study of cytotoxic CD8 clonotypes in ibrutinib-treated CLL listed by TCRdb under 2021. Library creation used the immunoSEQ multiplex PCR assay. The table comes from immuneACCESS by way of TCRdb, which keeps in-frame sequences with V and J called. Part of the clones is missing from these tables; in studies checked, under half for an unresolved V gene and the rest for unknown reasons. The sample contains roughly 20,000 clones, 65% to 75% of them found a single time. Together, the top ten hold about 26% of the sample. The source was PBMCs, collected before ibrutinib treatment. The receptors derive from a human donor with chronic lymphocytic leukemia.

The chain joins TRBV5-1 to TRBJ2-3, with 11 positions matching TRBD2. V gave up 1 base and J gave up 3 bases; unmatched junction bases: 4. In germline, CDR1 is SGHRS, CDR2 YFSETQ. The CDR3 is 16 residues long. The CDR3 nucleotides are TGCGCCAGCAGCTTGACTAGCGGGAGTCGAACAGATACGCAGTATTTT. Amino acid sequence: CASSLTSGSRTDTQYF.

Notes on this clone: One end of the junction is discordant with germline, which a read error may explain. Other DNA sequences in the sample encode the same CDR3. The V gene is TRBV10-3, the J gene TRBJ2-7; TRBD1 is a possible D gene (7 bases). The CDR3 consists of 13 residues. Germline CDR1 and CDR2: ENHRY and SYGVKD. The CDR3 DNA reads as TGTGCCTGCAACAGGGGAGGCTCCTATGAGCAGTACTTC. Translation gives CACNRGGSYEQYF.

The chain is built from TRBV27 and TRBJ2-1; no clear D. The CDR3 is 12 amino acids. Germline CDR1 and CDR2: MNHEY and SMNVEV (reference sequence). With 4 bases removed from V and 10 bases from J, the gap between germline ends came to 11 bases. CDR3 amino acids: CASSSGPEEQFF. CDR3 DNA sequence: TGTGCCAGCAGTTCCGGACCCGAGGAGCAGTTCTTC.

This rearrangement joins TRBV4-2 to TRBJ2-7; 10 nucleotides align to TRBD2. Per germline, CDR1 LGHNA and CDR2 YNFKEQ. The CDR3 runs to 15 residues. V shed 5 bases and J 2 bases; nucleotides not matched to a gene: 6. The CDR3 sequence is CASSTRLAGPYEQYF. The CDR3 DNA sequence: TGTGCCAGCAGCACCCGACTAGCGGGTCCCTACGAGCAGTACTTC.

The rearrangement joins TRBV7-9 to TRBJ2-2; TRBD2 aligns across 14 bases. Germline CDR1 and CDR2: SEHNR and FQNEAQ (reference sequence). With V trimmed by 5 bases and J by 4 bases, 3 bases remained unmatched. The CDR3 has 16 residues. CDR3 sequence reads: CASSPGLAGGTGELFF. The CDR3 DNA reads as TGTGCCAGCAGCCCTGGACTAGCGGGAGGCACCGGGGAGCTGTTTTTT.

The chain joins TRBV5-1 to TRBJ2-6; no reliable D call. The CDR3 consists of 16 residues. Between the trimmed V and J ends, which lost 4 bases and 2 bases, there was a span of 13 bases. In germline, CDR1 is SGHRS, CDR2 YFSETQ. CDR3 protein: CASSMAPVTGANVLTF. The CDR3, as DNA: TGCGCCAGCAGCATGGCGCCAGTTACTGGGGCCAACGTCCTGACTTTC.

This chain uses TRBV19 with TRBJ1-1, with 8 nucleotides matching TRBD1. With V trimmed by 7 bases and J by 6 bases, 13 bases remained unmatched. This CDR3 spans 15 amino acids. The germline gives CDR1 LNHDA, CDR2 SQIVND (reference sequence). CDR3 bases: TGTGCCAGTACTAGTCAGGGGGCGGTTTTCTCTGAAGCTTTCTTT. Translated: CASTSQGAVFSEAFF. Supplemented by reference TRBV19 and TRBJ1-1, the full variable domain reads DGGITQSPKYLFRKEGQNVTLSCEQNLNHDAMYWYRQDPGQGLRLIYYSQIVNDFQKGDIAEGYSVSREKKESFPLTVTSAQKNPTAFYLCASTSQGAVFSEAFFGQGTRLTVV.

J is TRBJ1-2 and V is TRBV30; D is unclear. Germline CDR1 is GTSNPN and CDR2 is SVGIG (reference sequence). The CDR3 runs 12 residues. V was shortened by 3 bases and J by 4 bases, with 9 bases between the two germline ends. Written as DNA, the CDR3 is TGTGCCTGGAGCGTCAATATCTATGGCTACACCTTC. It translates to CAWSVNIYGYTF.

The DNA for the CDR3 is TGTGCCATCAGTGACGGCGGACCGAACACCGGGGAGCTGTTTTTT. It is translated as CAISDGGPNTGELFF. This rearrangement joins TRBV10-3 to TRBJ2-2; no definite D call. The germline CDR1 and CDR2 sequences are ENHRY and SYGVKD. This CDR3 is 15 amino acids long. Trimming removed 3 bases at V and 0 bases at J, with 8 bases between.

The chain carries TRBV30 and TRBJ2-1, with 9 bases aligning to TRBD1. V lost 1 base to trimming and J lost 1 base; unmatched junction nucleotides: 5. This CDR3 spans 16 amino acids. Germline V gene sequence: CDR1 GTSNPN, CDR2 SVGIG (reference sequence). As DNA, the CDR3 is TGTGCCTGGAGTGCTCCCGGACAGGGGTCCTACAATGAGCAGTTCTTC. Translation gives CAWSAPGQGSYNEQFF.

The chain is built from TRBV11-3 and TRBJ2-5; D gene ambiguous. Germline lookup yields CDR1 SGHNT and CDR2 YENEEA. Trimming shortened V by 5 bases and J by 5 bases, and 15 bases separated the two germline ends. This CDR3 has 14 amino acids. The CDR3 DNA follows: TGTGCCAGCAGCCCGGGTGCACCGGGCGAGACCCAGTACTTC. Its protein product is CASSPGAPGETQYF.

The DNA for the CDR3 is TGCAGTGTCGCGGAACATCGGGAAGCTTTCTTT. This translates into CSVAEHREAFF. V and J are TRBV20-1 and TRBJ1-1; no clear D. Per germline, CDR1 DFQATT and CDR2 SNEGSKA (reference sequence). The CDR3 has 11 amino acids. The V and J ends lost 7 bases and 8 bases respectively, with 14 bases between them.